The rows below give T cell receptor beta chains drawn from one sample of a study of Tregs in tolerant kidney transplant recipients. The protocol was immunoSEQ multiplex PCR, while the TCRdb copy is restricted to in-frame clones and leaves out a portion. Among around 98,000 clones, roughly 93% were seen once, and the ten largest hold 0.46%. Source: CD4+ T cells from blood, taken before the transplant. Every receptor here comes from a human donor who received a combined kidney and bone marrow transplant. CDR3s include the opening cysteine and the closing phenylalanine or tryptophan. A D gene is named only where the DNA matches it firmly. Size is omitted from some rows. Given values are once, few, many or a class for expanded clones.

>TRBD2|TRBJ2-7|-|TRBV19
CASRRTSGAYEQYF
TGTGCCAGTCGACGGACTAGCGGAGCCTACGAGCAGTACTTC
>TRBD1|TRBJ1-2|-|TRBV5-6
CASQLGTVTVYGYTF
TGTGCCAGCCAGCTTGGGACAGTAACCGTCTATGGCTACACCTTC
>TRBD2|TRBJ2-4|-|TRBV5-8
CASSHVPGLGENIQYF
TGTGCCAGCAGCCACGTCCCGGGACTAGGGGAAAACATTCAGTACTTC
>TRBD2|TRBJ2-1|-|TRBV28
CASTLGGGPYNEQFF
TGTGCCAGCACCCTTGGGGGAGGGCCCTACAATGAGCAGTTCTTC
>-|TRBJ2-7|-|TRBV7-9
CASSPIYEQYF
TGTGCCAGCAGCCCTATCTACGAGCAGTACTTC
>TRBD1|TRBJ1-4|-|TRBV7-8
CASSLRGRPGEKLFF
TGTGCCAGCAGTCTCAGGGGGCGCCCCGGTGAAAAACTGTTTTTT
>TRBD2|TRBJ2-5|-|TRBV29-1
CSVGTSGSSGQYF
TGCAGCGTGGGAACTAGCGGGTCCTCGGGGCAGTACTTC
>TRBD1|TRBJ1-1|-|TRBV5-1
CASSRDRAVNTEAFF
TGCGCCAGCAGCCGGGACAGGGCGGTAAACACTGAAGCTTTCTTT
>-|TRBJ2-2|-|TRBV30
CAWSVLDRRDTGELFF
TGTGCCTGGAGTGTACTGGACAGGAGGGACACCGGGGAGCTGTTTTTT
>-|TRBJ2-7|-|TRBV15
CATSRERSYEQYF
TGTGCCACCAGCAGAGAGAGGTCCTACGAGCAGTACTTC
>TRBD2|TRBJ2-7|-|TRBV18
CASSPTSGGLQQYF
TGTGCCAGCTCACCTACTAGCGGGGGTTTACAACAGTACTTC
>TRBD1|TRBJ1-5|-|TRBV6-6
CASRRGQFSNQPQHF
TGTGCCAGCAGAAGGGGACAGTTTAGCAATCAGCCCCAGCATTTT
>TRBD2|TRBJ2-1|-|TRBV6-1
CATVTSGEYNEQFF
TGTGCCACAGTGACTAGCGGGGAATACAATGAGCAGTTCTTC
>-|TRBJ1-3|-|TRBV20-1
CSAIHGNTIYF
TGCAGTGCTATCCATGGAAACACCATATATTTT
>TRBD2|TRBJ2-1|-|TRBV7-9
CASTLSGTSLVDEQFF
TGTGCCAGCACCTTAAGCGGGACTAGCCTGGTGGATGAGCAGTTCTTC
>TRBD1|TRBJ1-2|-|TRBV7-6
CASSLGGTGGTPYGYTF
TGTGCCAGCAGCCTAGGGGGGACAGGGGGGACCCCCTATGGCTACACCTTC
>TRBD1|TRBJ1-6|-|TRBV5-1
CASSLGTVLNSPLHF
TGCGCCAGCAGCCTCGGGACAGTTCTTAATTCCCCCCTCCACTTT
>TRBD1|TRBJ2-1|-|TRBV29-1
CSVRRDSLYNEQFF
TGCAGCGTCCGCCGGGACAGCCTCTACAATGAGCAGTTCTTC
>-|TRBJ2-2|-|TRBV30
CAWSVRAGELFF
TGTGCCTGGAGTGTACGGGCCGGGGAGCTGTTTTTT
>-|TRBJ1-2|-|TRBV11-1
CASSQYSYGYTF
TGTGCCAGCAGCCAGTACAGCTATGGCTACACCTTC
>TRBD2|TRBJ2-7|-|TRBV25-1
CASSSPGTSLWQYF
TGTGCCAGCAGTTCACCCGGGACTAGCCTTTGGCAGTACTTC
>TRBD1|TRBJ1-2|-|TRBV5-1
CASSSTGGNYGYTF
TGCGCCAGCAGTTCGACAGGGGGAAACTATGGCTACACCTTC
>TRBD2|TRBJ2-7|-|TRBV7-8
CASSLEIGTSGSGYEQYF
TGTGCCAGCAGCTTAGAGATAGGGACTAGCGGGAGTGGGTACGAGCAGTACTTC
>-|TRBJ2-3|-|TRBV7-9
CASSLPGTSTDTQYF
TGTGCCAGCAGCTTACCCGGGACTAGCACAGATACGCAGTATTTT
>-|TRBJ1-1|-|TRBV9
CASSVTGFGEAFF
TGTGCCAGCAGCGTCACAGGGTTTGGTGAAGCTTTCTTT
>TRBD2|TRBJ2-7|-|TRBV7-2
CASSPAGGLSYEQYF
TGTGCCAGCAGCCCCGCGGGAGGCCTCTCCTACGAGCAGTACTTC
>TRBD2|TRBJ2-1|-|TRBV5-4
CASSLFLAGSSYNEQFF
TGTGCCAGCAGCTTGTTTCTAGCGGGATCTTCCTACAATGAGCAGTTCTTC
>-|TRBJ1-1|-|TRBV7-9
CASSFQGNTEAFF
TGTGCCAGCAGCTTCCAGGGGAACACTGAAGCTTTCTTT
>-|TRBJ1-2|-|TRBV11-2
CASSFASAYGYTF
TGTGCCAGCAGCTTTGCCAGTGCCTATGGCTACACCTTC
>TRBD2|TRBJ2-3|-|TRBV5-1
CASSGTSGGATDTQYF
TGCGCCAGCAGCGGGACTAGCGGGGGGGCTACAGATACGCAGTATTTT
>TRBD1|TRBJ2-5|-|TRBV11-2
CASSADRVWETQYF
TGTGCCAGCAGCGCCGACAGGGTCTGGGAGACCCAGTACTTC
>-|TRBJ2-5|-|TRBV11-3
CASSLESGVETQYF
TGTGCCAGCAGCTTAGAATCGGGGGTAGAGACCCAGTACTTC
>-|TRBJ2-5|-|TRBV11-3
CASSLTAGSETQYF
TGTGCCAGCAGCTTAACCGCAGGGTCGGAGACCCAGTACTTC
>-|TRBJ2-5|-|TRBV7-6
CASSTVLARAQYF
TGTGCCAGCAGCACAGTACTAGCTAGGGCCCAGTACTTC
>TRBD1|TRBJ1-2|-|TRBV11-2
CASSSTGGYYGYTF
TGTGCCAGCAGCTCGACAGGGGGGTACTATGGCTACACCTTC
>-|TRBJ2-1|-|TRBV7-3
CASSLYRHNEQFF
TGTGCCAGCAGCTTGTACAGACACAATGAGCAGTTCTTC
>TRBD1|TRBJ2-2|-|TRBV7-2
CASSLNQQGRLLFF
TGTGCCAGCAGCTTAAATCAACAGGGGAGACTTCTGTTTTTT
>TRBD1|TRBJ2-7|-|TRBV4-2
CASSQDRQGAYEQYF
TGTGCCAGCAGCCAAGACCGCCAGGGGGCTTACGAGCAGTACTTC
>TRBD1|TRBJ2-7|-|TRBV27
CASSTTGGYEQYF
TGTGCCAGCAGTACGACAGGGGGGTACGAGCAGTACTTC
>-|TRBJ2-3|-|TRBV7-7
CASSSGSTDTQYF
TGTGCCAGCAGCTCGGGGAGTACAGATACGCAGTATTTT
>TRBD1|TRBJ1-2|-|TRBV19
CASTLGQSYGYTF
TGTGCCAGTACCCTGGGACAGAGCTATGGCTACACCTTC
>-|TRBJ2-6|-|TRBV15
CATSRDRASGANVLTF
TGTGCCACCAGCAGAGATCGCGCCTCTGGGGCCAACGTCCTGACTTTC
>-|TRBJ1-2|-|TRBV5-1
CASSLEGDYGYTF
TGCGCCAGCAGCTTAGAGGGGGACTATGGCTACACCTTC
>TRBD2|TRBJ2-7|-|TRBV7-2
CASSLDGGGTSLIYYEQYF
TGTGCCAGCAGCTTAGATGGCGGTGGGACTAGCCTTATTTATTACGAGCAGTACTTC
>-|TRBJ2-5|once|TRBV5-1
CASSPGWETQYF
TGCGCCAGCAGCCCGGGGTGGGAGACCCAGTACTTC
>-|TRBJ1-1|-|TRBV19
CASTPFGGFTEAFF
TGTGCCAGTACACCATTTGGGGGCTTTACTGAAGCTTTCTTT
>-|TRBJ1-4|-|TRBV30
CASIGTNEKLFF
TGTGCCTCGATCGGGACTAATGAAAAACTGTTTTTT
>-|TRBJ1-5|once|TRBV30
CAWSSSRQRNQPQHF
TGTGCCTGGAGTTCCAGCCGACAGAGGAATCAGCCCCAGCATTTT